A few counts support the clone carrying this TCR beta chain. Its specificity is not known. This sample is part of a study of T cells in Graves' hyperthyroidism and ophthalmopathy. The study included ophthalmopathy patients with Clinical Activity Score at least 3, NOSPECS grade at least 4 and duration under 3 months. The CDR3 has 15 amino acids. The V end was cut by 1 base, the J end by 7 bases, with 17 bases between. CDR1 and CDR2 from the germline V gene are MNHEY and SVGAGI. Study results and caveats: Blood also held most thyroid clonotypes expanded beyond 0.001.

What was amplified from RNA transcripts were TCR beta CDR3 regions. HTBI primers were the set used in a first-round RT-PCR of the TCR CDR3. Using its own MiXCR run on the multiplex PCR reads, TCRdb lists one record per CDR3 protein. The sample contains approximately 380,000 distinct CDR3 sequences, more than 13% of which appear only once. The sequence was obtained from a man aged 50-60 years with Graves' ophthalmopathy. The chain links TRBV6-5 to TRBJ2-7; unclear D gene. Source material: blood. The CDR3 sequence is CASSYFSSVGLEQYF. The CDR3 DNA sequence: TGTGCCAGCAGTTACTTCTCCAGCGTAGGCCTTGAGCAGTACTTC.